Listed here are 10 T cell receptor beta chains from one sample, sequenced in a study of blood T cell repertoires in COVID-19. Measured with immunoSEQ multiplex PCR; TCRdb has only the in-frame clones, and not every one. The sample has about 110,000 clones, over 75% seen once; the top ten hold 6% to 7%. Sequenced: peripheral blood. These receptors were taken from a woman between 50 and 59 years old with acute or convalescent COVID-19.

The chain is built from TRBV5-4 and TRBJ2-1; 9 bases line up with TRBD2. Trimming cost V 1 base and J 6 bases; bases outside gene matches: 11. In germline, CDR1 is SGHNT, CDR2 YYREEE (reference sequence). This CDR3 region has 17 residues. CDR3 DNA sequence: TGTGCCAGCAGCTTGAGCCAACTGGGCGGGGGGGGCAATGAGCAGTTCTTC. Its protein is CASSLSQLGGGGNEQFF.

The V call is TRBV7-9, the J call TRBJ1-2, with 9 bases fitting TRBD1. Germline CDR1 SEHNR, CDR2 FQNEAQ (reference sequence). The CDR3 covers 15 residues. V was pared by 5 bases and J by 4 bases, with 8 bases of the junction left unmatched. CDR3 nucleotide sequence: TGTGCCAGCAGCGTGGGACAGGGAGGCTTCTATGGCTACACCTTC. It yields the protein CASSVGQGGFYGYTF.

The rearrangement links TRBV27 to TRBJ1-2; D is unclear. The CDR3 runs 9 residues. CDR1 and CDR2 from the germline V gene are MNHEY and SMNVEV (reference sequence). Trimming left V 7 bases short and J 6 bases short, with 3 bases between. The CDR3 region has the DNA TGTGCCAGCACCAATGGCTACACCTTC. Translating gives CASTNGYTF.

The genes are TRBV7-3 and TRBJ2-6; D perhaps matches TRBD2 (5 bases). The CDR3 is made up of 15 amino acids. The V gene's germline CDR1 is SGHTA and CDR2 FQGTGA. Trimming took off 6 bases at V and 3 bases at J, with 12 bases between the two ends. The CDR3 nucleotides are TGTGCCAGCAGTCCGAGGACTGGTGGGGCCAACGTCCTGACTTTC. It codes for CASSPRTGGANVLTF.

The V call is TRBV5-1, the J call TRBJ2-1; maybe TRBD2 (6 bases). CDR1 is SGHRS, CDR2 YFSETQ, per germline. This CDR3 has 16 residues. V lost 4 bases and J lost 1, with 15 bases in between. CDR3 amino acids: CASSLLISGSYNEQFF. In DNA, the CDR3 is TGCGCCAGCAGCCTCTTGATCAGCGGGTCCTACAATGAGCAGTTCTTC.

This clone appeared a few times. This sequence joins TRBV11-1 and TRBJ2-7; D uncertain. In germline, CDR1 is SGHAT, CDR2 FQDESV (reference sequence). The CDR3 sequence is 14 residues long. Trimming took off 3 bases at V and 6 bases at J, with 15 bases between the two ends. The CDR3 coding sequence is TGTGCCAGCAGCTTCACCCAGCAGGTGGGCGAGCAGTACTTC. Translating it yields CASSFTQQVGEQYF.

The V and J genes are TRBV7-2 and TRBJ2-3; D perhaps matches TRBD1 (5 bases). This CDR3 is built from 14 residues. The V end was cut by 5 bases, the J end by 7 bases, with 16 bases between. Per germline, CDR1 SGHTA and CDR2 FQGNSA. The CDR3 region has the DNA TGTGCCAGCAGCCACCGCATTCAGGGAAATACGCAGTATTTT. Translating it yields CASSHRIQGNTQYF.

The chain is built from TRBV20-1 and TRBJ1-1; D possibly corresponds to TRBD1 (6 bases). Trimming shortened V by 2 bases and J by 10 bases, and 11 bases separated the two germline ends. Germline CDR1 reads DFQATT; CDR2 reads SNEGSKA (reference sequence). The CDR3 totals 11 residues. For the CDR3, the DNA is TGCAGTGCTAGAAGGGGGAGTGGAGCTTTCTTT. Its translation: CSARRGSGAFF.

The rearrangement uses TRBV5-5 and TRBJ1-1; weak D call: TRBD1 (5 bases). The V end lost 1 base, the J end lost 2 bases, and 12 bases lay between the germline ends. The CDR3 consists of 15 residues. Germline lookup yields CDR1 SGHKS and CDR2 YYEKEE (reference sequence). CDR3 region: CASSLSPGLNTEAFF. In DNA, the CDR3 is TGTGCCAGCAGCTTGTCCCCGGGACTTAACACTGAAGCTTTCTTT.

The chain is built from TRBV19 and TRBJ1-6; 9 bases map to TRBD1. Germline V lookup: CDR1 LNHDA, CDR2 SQIVND (reference sequence). This CDR3 has 15 residues. Germline trimming cut 3 bases from V and 9 bases from J; bases unmatched to any gene: 6. Here the CDR3 reads CASSIMDRGRSPLHF. In DNA, the CDR3 is TGTGCCAGTAGTATTATGGACAGGGGTCGTTCACCCCTCCACTTT.